This T cell receptor (beta chain) was identified in a study of OX40 agonist ivuxolimab in advanced cancers. CDR3 length: 14 residues. Germline assignment: CDR1 MGHDK and CDR2 SYGVNS. Trimming left V 1 base short and J 4 bases short, with 8 bases between. Assay: immunoSEQ multiplex PCR; the TCRdb copy retains only in-frame clones and omits some. The sample includes approximately 79,000 clones, 92% of them seen just once. The V gene is TRBV25-1, the J gene TRBJ1-5; possibly TRBD1 for D (5 bases). The clonotype comes from an adult with an advanced solid tumor such as melanoma, head and neck, liver or kidney cancer. The sequences come from CD4+ or CD8+ T cells sorted from blood, collected in a trial of the OX40 agonist ivuxolimab. CDR3 amino acids: CASSEWQGNQPQHF. In nucleotides, the CDR3 is TGTGCCAGCAGTGAATGGCAGGGAAATCAGCCCCAGCATTTT.